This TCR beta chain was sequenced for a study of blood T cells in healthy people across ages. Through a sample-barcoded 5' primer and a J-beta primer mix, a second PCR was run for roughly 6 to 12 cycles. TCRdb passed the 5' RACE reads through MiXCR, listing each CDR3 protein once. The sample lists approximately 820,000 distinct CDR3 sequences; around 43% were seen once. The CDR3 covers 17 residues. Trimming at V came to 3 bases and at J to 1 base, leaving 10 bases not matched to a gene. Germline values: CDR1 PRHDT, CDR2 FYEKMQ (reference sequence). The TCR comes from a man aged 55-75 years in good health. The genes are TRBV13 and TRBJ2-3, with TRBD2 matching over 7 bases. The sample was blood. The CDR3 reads CASSLAEGLVGTDTQYF. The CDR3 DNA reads TGTGCCAGCAGCTTGGCAGAAGGACTAGTCGGCACAGATACGCAGTATTTT.